These 30 T cell receptor beta chains originate from one sample sequenced in a study of PD-L1 blockade in urothelial cancer. Sequencing was performed with immunoSEQ multiplex PCR; in TCRdb, only in-frame clones are kept and a portion is missing. The sample yields about 90,000 clones, 90% to 95% seen once. The material sequenced was PBMCs, taken around atezolizumab (anti-PD-L1) treatment. The receptors derive from a man in his 60s with urothelial cancer.

The CDR3: CSVALTDTQYF. CDR3 coding DNA: TGCAGCGTTGCCCTCACAGATACGCAGTATTTT. The chain uses TRBV29-1 and TRBJ2-3; the D is unclear. The germline V and J ends were trimmed by 4 bases and 2 bases, with 4 bases remaining between them. The CDR3 runs 11 residues. Looked up from germline, CDR1 is SQVTM and CDR2 is ANQGSEA.

This chain connects TRBV30 to TRBJ1-5; D ambiguous. The CDR3 has 13 amino acids. From germline, CDR1 is GTSNPN and CDR2 SVGIG (reference sequence). The V and J ends lost 2 bases and 0 bases respectively, with 5 bases between them. The CDR3 nucleotides are TGTGCCTGGAGTCGTCGTAGCAATCAGCCCCAGCATTTT. It yields the protein CAWSRRSNQPQHF.

The CDR3: CASTAAPDRGLYEQYF. The CDR3 DNA reads as TGTGCCAGCACCGCGGCCCCGGACAGGGGCCTTTACGAGCAGTACTTC. The V gene is TRBV27, the J gene TRBJ2-7; TRBD1 matches 9 bases. The CDR3 runs to 16 residues. In germline, CDR1 is MNHEY, CDR2 SMNVEV (reference sequence). The junction had 14 bases not matched to a gene; V was cut back by 7 bases and J by 4 bases.

This clone was observed a few times. The CDR3 coding sequence is TGTGCCAGCAGCTTAGACGGCATAGCGGGGCTCGATGAGCAGTTCTTC. Translating gives CASSLDGIAGLDEQFF. This rearrangement joins TRBV7-2 to TRBJ2-1, with 8 bases identical to TRBD2. V trimming: 1 base; J trimming: 8 bases; junction bases outside the gene matches: 10. The CDR3 sequence is 16 residues long. CDR1 SGHTA and CDR2 FQGNSA come from the germline V gene.

The CDR3 sequence: CASSFPYGNYGYTF. DNA of the CDR3: TGTGCCAGCAGCTTCCCGTACGGGAACTATGGCTACACCTTC. This chain links TRBV7-9 with TRBJ1-2; D gene ambiguous. V lost 3 bases and J lost 2, with 10 bases in between. CDR1 and CDR2 from the germline V gene are SEHNR and FQNEAQ (reference sequence). The CDR3 contains 14 residues.

The chain couples TRBV5-6 to TRBJ2-5; the D gene is possibly TRBD1 (6 bases). The CDR3 extends over 14 amino acids. V dropped 3 bases and J dropped 1 base, with 10 bases sitting between them. From germline, CDR1 is SGHDT and CDR2 YYEEEE. In DNA, the CDR3 is TGTGCCAGCAGCTCCCGGGACACCCAAGAGACCCAGTACTTC. It yields the protein CASSSRDTQETQYF.

This chain connects TRBV11-3 to TRBJ2-7; 8 nucleotides match TRBD1. The V gene end was trimmed by 4 bases and the J gene end by 4 bases; junction bases not matched to a gene: 3. The CDR3 covers 13 residues. Looked up from germline, CDR1 is SGHNT and CDR2 is YENEEA. In DNA form, the CDR3 reads TGTGCCAGCAGCTCACGACAGGGGTACGAGCAGTACTTC. It yields the protein CASSSRQGYEQYF.

The chain recombines TRBV7-6 with TRBJ2-7, with 7 bases identical to TRBD1. Germline loops: CDR1 SGHVS, CDR2 FNYEAQ. Unmatched junction bases numbered 11, after V lost 5 bases and J lost 13 bases. The CDR3 covers 12 residues. The CDR3 loop reads CASSDGQAGEYF. CDR3 in DNA: TGTGCCAGCAGCGATGGACAGGCAGGGGAATACTTC.

The gene calls are TRBV5-1 and TRBJ1-1, with TRBD1 identical over 7 bases. The V gene end was trimmed by 5 bases and the J gene end by 1 base; junction bases not matched to a gene: 5. The germline V gene encodes CDR1 SGHRS and CDR2 YFSETQ. The CDR3 consists of 14 residues. DNA for the CDR3: TGCGCCAGCAGTGCCCAGGGGGGGAACACTGAAGCTTTCTTT. Encoded protein: CASSAQGGNTEAFF.

The CDR3 is CASSGTGGLNTGELFF. CDR3 nucleotide sequence: TGTGCCAGCAGCGGGACAGGGGGCTTGAACACCGGGGAGCTGTTTTTT. The chain carries TRBV9 and TRBJ2-2, with 11 bases lining up with TRBD1. Losses at the gene ends were 3 bases for V and 1 base for J; bases not matched to a gene: 2. Per the germline V gene, CDR1 is SGDLS and CDR2 is YYNGEE. This CDR3 spans 16 amino acids.

Only one count was recorded for this clone. The CDR3 protein is CASLVPGQGVYGSNSGPNEKLFF. In DNA, the CDR3 is TGTGCAAGTCTGGTTCCAGGACAGGGCGTTTACGGTTCTAATTCGGGGCCTAATGAAAAACTGTTTTTT. The chain couples TRBV12-2 to TRBJ1-4; TRBD1 was called by the table and not checked on the DNA. TRBV12-2 is a listed pseudogene. The CDR3 loop spans 23 amino acids.

This rearrangement joins TRBV9 to TRBJ2-5, with TRBD1 matching 12 bases. Trimming at V came to 0 bases and at J to 5 bases, leaving 5 bases not matched to a gene. The CDR3 is 16 amino acids. Germline V gene lookup returns CDR1 SGDLS and CDR2 YYNGEE. CDR3 DNA: TGTGCCAGCAGCGTAGGGGGGACAGGGGGCGCGGAGACCCAGTACTTC. Translating gives CASSVGGTGGAETQYF.

The V gene is TRBV10-2, the J gene TRBJ1-2; 10 positions agree with TRBD1. CDR3 length: 16 amino acids. Germline-derived CDR1 and CDR2 are WSHSY and SAAADI. The J segment lost 4 bases and the V segment lost 0 bases, leaving 5 bases of the junction unmatched. The CDR3 is CASSESWGQGPYGYTF. The CDR3 DNA follows: TGCGCCAGCAGTGAGTCTTGGGGACAGGGGCCCTATGGCTACACCTTC.

This clone has only one observation. V and J are TRBV2 and TRBJ2-2; D not resolved. The V gene lost 7 bases and the J gene lost 2 bases, with 8 bases spanning the gap. This CDR3 has 13 residues. The germline CDR1 and CDR2 sequences are SNHLY and FYNNEI. The CDR3 sequence: CASTLVNTGELFF. DNA for the CDR3: TGTGCCAGCACACTTGTCAACACCGGGGAGCTGTTTTTT.

The count of this clone is one. This chain uses TRBV6-1 with TRBJ2-7; 7 nucleotides agree with TRBD1. Germline trimming cut 1 base from V and 10 bases from J; bases unmatched to any gene: 7. Germline V gene data show CDR1 as MNHNS and CDR2 as SASEGT. The CDR3 runs to 13 residues. As DNA, the CDR3 is TGTGCCAGCAGTGAAGTTACCCGGGACAGTCAGTACTTC. Its protein is CASSEVTRDSQYF.

The chain uses TRBV28 and TRBJ2-3, with 9 bases that match TRBD2. The CDR3 covers 17 residues. Germline CDR1 is MDHEN and CDR2 is SYDVKM. Trimming took 3 bases from V and 3 from J; bases not matched to a gene: 10. The CDR3: CASSFPPSAGGTDTQYF. CDR3 DNA sequence: TGTGCCAGCAGTTTTCCCCCGTCGGCGGGAGGGACAGATACGCAGTATTTT.

The chain combines TRBV2 with TRBJ2-3, with 10 bases aligning to TRBD2. Looked up from germline, CDR1 is SNHLY and CDR2 is FYNNEI. The CDR3 length is 16 residues. Losses at the gene ends were 3 bases for V and 6 bases for J; bases not matched to a gene: 9. CDR3 in DNA: TGTGCCAGCAGTGACCGGCTTAGCGGGGGGACGGATACGCAGTATTTT. Translating it yields CASSDRLSGGTDTQYF.

The chain is built from TRBV4-1 and TRBJ2-1, with 7 positions matching TRBD1. The germline CDR1 and CDR2 sequences are MGHRA and YSYEKL. The CDR3 totals 18 residues. The ends lost 0 bases at V and 8 bases at J; junction bases unmatched: 16. The CDR3 spells CASSQDRLGAGGRDEQFF. CDR3 coding DNA: TGCGCCAGCAGCCAAGATCGTCTTGGGGCAGGGGGTAGGGATGAGCAGTTCTTC.

The chain carries TRBV6-1 and TRBJ1-1; no firm D call. The CDR3 runs 12 residues. Trimming took 3 bases from V and 12 from J, leaving 14 bases between them. The germline gives CDR1 MNHNS, CDR2 SASEGT. CDR3 loop: CASSDPLFSPFF. The CDR3 DNA reads as TGTGCCAGCAGTGACCCTCTCTTCAGTCCTTTCTTT.

V gene TRBV6-1 combines with J gene TRBJ2-3, with TRBD1 identical over 9 bases. The CDR3 has 20 residues. Germline CDR1 and CDR2: MNHNS and SASEGT. J was trimmed by 1 base and V by 4 bases; bases with no gene match: 18. Here the CDR3 reads CASSVGGGTGGRLRTDTQYF. The DNA of the CDR3 is TGTGCCAGCAGTGTGGGGGGGGGTACAGGGGGCCGACTTCGCACAGATACGCAGTATTTT.

CDR3 DNA: TGTGCCAGCAGTGATTCAGGTCGGGAGACCCAGTACTTC. This translates into CASSDSGRETQYF. This chain joins TRBV6-1 and TRBJ2-5; unclear D gene. Trimming pared 3 bases from V and 5 bases from J, leaving 10 bases between. Germline V CDR1 and CDR2: MNHNS, SASEGT. The CDR3 is 13 residues long.

The J gene is TRBJ2-7, the V gene TRBV5-1; D might be TRBD1 (6 bases). CDR1 is SGHRS and CDR2 is YFSETQ in the germline V gene. Trimming left V 4 bases short and J 1 base short, with 15 bases between. The CDR3 has 15 amino acids. CDR3 protein: CASSIDRPPSYEQYF. Here the CDR3 DNA reads TGCGCCAGCAGCATCGACAGGCCCCCTTCCTACGAGCAGTACTTC.

The chain is built from TRBV29-1 and TRBJ2-5; no firm D call. V dropped 3 bases and J dropped 5 bases, with 10 bases sitting between them. From germline, CDR1 is SQVTM and CDR2 ANQGSEA. This CDR3 region has 12 residues. The CDR3 here is CSVDLVGETQYF. The DNA of the CDR3 is TGCAGCGTTGACTTGGTCGGGGAGACCCAGTACTTC. Together with reference TRBV29-1 and TRBJ2-5, the CDR3 gives the full variable domain: SAVISQKPSRDICQRGTSLTIQCQVDSQVTMMFWYRQQPGQSLTLIATANQGSEATYESGFVIDKFPISRPNLTFSTLTVSNMSPEDSSIYLCSVDLVGETQYFGPGTRLLVL.

This clone was seen more than once but under ten times. The rearrangement links TRBV7-2 to TRBJ1-2, with TRBD1 matching over 9 bases. CDR1 and CDR2 (germline): SGHTA, FQGNSA. This CDR3 spans 16 amino acids. With 5 bases clipped from V and 4 bases from J, the junction kept 11 bases outside the gene matches. DNA of the CDR3: TGTGCCAGCAGCCGTCGTGCTAGGGACAGGGCCTATGGCTACACCTTC. It is translated as CASSRRARDRAYGYTF.

The CDR3 bases are TGTGCCACCGCCGAGGTGCCGCGGTTTAATGAAAAACTGTTTTTT. It yields the protein CATAEVPRFNEKLFF. The rearrangement joins TRBV6-5 to TRBJ1-4; D gene ambiguous. The germline gives CDR1 MNHEY, CDR2 SVGAGI. The CDR3 consists of 15 residues. The V end lost 10 bases, the J end lost 4 bases, and 19 bases lay between the germline ends.

Only one count was recorded for this clone. The chain recombines TRBV11-2 with TRBJ2-7, with TRBD2 matching over 8 bases. The CDR3 runs 14 residues. With V trimmed by 4 bases and J by 3 bases, 5 bases remained unmatched. Germline V CDR1 and CDR2: SGHAT, FQNNGV. As DNA, the CDR3 is TGTGCCAGCAGCTCTGTAGCGGGATTCTACGAGCAGTACTTC. Encoded protein: CASSSVAGFYEQYF.

The sample holds a few counts of this clone. The chain couples TRBV2 to TRBJ2-7; TRBD1 is a possible D gene (6 bases). Germline V gene data show CDR1 as SNHLY and CDR2 as FYNNEI. Trimming cost V 5 bases and J 2 bases, with 13 bases left between them. The CDR3 extends over 14 amino acids. The DNA of the CDR3 is TGTGCCAGCAGTAAATACAGGGCAACCTACGAGCAGTACTTC. It encodes CASSKYRATYEQYF.

This chain connects TRBV19 to TRBJ2-3, with D possibly being TRBD2 (7 bases). The germline V gene encodes CDR1 LNHDA and CDR2 SQIVND (reference sequence). This CDR3 has 14 amino acids. Trimming cost V 7 bases and J 2 bases, with 13 bases left between them. The CDR3 is CASTGGGFTDTQYF. CDR3 DNA sequence: TGTGCCAGTACAGGCGGGGGCTTCACAGATACGCAGTATTTT.

V gene TRBV7-2 combines with J gene TRBJ1-5; 7 bases are a match to TRBD1. This CDR3 region has 15 residues. The V gene's germline CDR1 is SGHTA and CDR2 FQGNSA. Germline trimming cut 1 base from V and 4 bases from J; bases unmatched to any gene: 4. The DNA of the CDR3 is TGTGCCAGCAGCTTAGAAGGGGGCCTTAATCAGCCCCAGCATTTT. As protein: CASSLEGGLNQPQHF.

The chain employs TRBV7-9 and TRBJ1-1, with 8 bases matching TRBD1. CDR1 SEHNR and CDR2 FQNEAQ come from the germline V gene (reference sequence). The CDR3 is 16 residues long. V dropped 5 bases and J dropped 0; count of bases not matched to a gene: 8. CDR3 loop: CASSISGGGMNTEAFF. The CDR3 DNA sequence: TGTGCCAGCAGCATATCAGGGGGCGGGATGAACACTGAAGCTTTCTTT.